A single sample gave rise to the 25 T cell receptor beta chains below, sequenced in a study of shared clonotypes between healthy human individuals. Profiled with immunoSEQ multiplex PCR; TCRdb holds only in-frame clones, not every one. The data hold 2 million to 2.5 million clones, with about 94% observed a single time. Sequencing used naive CD4+ T cells sorted from blood. This sample's subset: CD45RA+ positively selected. Receptors were obtained from a man between 18 and 35 years old in good health.

The V gene is TRBV25-1, the J gene TRBJ2-7; 7 nucleotides match TRBD2. The CDR3 loop spans 14 amino acids. In germline, CDR1 is MGHDK, CDR2 SYGVNS. J was trimmed by 3 bases and V by 5 bases; bases with no gene match: 7. CDR3 amino acids: CASSPGGTYYEQYF. The CDR3, as DNA: TGTGCCAGCAGTCCCGGGGGGACCTACTACGAGCAGTACTTC.

The chain carries TRBV19 and TRBJ1-4; D gene unclear. Germline CDR1 LNHDA, CDR2 SQIVND (reference sequence). CDR3 size: 16 residues. V shed 0 bases and J shed 4 bases, with 12 bases lying between them. The CDR3 loop is CASSIDHGLVNEKLFF. In DNA, the CDR3 is TGTGCCAGTAGTATAGATCATGGGTTAGTTAATGAAAAACTGTTTTTT.

The V gene is TRBV5-1, the J gene TRBJ1-1; 9 bases map to TRBD1. Looked up from germline, CDR1 is SGHRS and CDR2 is YFSETQ. This CDR3 is built from 16 residues. Losses at the gene ends were 3 bases for V and 3 bases for J; bases not matched to a gene: 9. The DNA for the CDR3 is TGCGCCAGCAGCTCGGGACAGGGCGAGGTTCACACTGAAGCTTTCTTT. It translates to CASSSGQGEVHTEAFF.

V and J are TRBV4-2 and TRBJ2-1, with D tentatively TRBD2 (6 bases). Germline loops: CDR1 LGHNA, CDR2 YNFKEQ. V was trimmed by 0 bases and J by 0 bases, leaving 12 bases between them. CDR3 size: 17 residues. CDR3 sequence: CASSQEILGGSYNEQFF. For the CDR3, the DNA is TGTGCCAGCAGCCAAGAAATCCTCGGGGGCTCCTACAATGAGCAGTTCTTC.

The chain carries TRBV5-8 and TRBJ2-5, with no clear D. Germline V gene lookup returns CDR1 SGHTS and CDR2 YDEGEE. This CDR3 comprises 14 residues. V dropped 0 bases and J dropped 5 bases, with 11 bases sitting between them. CDR3 nucleotides: TGTGCCAGCAGCTTGGGGGCGCGAGTGGAGACCCAGTACTTC. This gives the protein CASSLGARVETQYF.

The chain links TRBV28 to TRBJ1-2; TRBD1 matches 8 bases. Germline lookup yields CDR1 MDHEN and CDR2 SYDVKM. CDR3 length: 15 amino acids. V lost 2 bases to trimming and J lost 7 bases; unmatched junction nucleotides: 9. The CDR3 DNA follows: TGTGCCAGCAGTTTAGTTCAGGGGGCGCGGGGTGGCTACACCTTC. It yields the protein CASSLVQGARGGYTF.

V usage is TRBV5-4 and J usage is TRBJ2-7; D may correspond to TRBD1 or TRBD2 (5 bases each). Germline V lookup: CDR1 SGHNT, CDR2 YYREEE (reference sequence). The V end was cut by 4 bases, the J end by 6 bases, with 17 bases between. This CDR3 is 14 amino acids long. CDR3 sequence: CASSAPFRDGEQYF. For the CDR3, the DNA is TGTGCCAGCAGCGCGCCCTTCAGGGACGGCGAGCAGTACTTC.

This chain uses TRBV5-1 with TRBJ1-2; D not resolved. V dropped 7 bases and J dropped 0 bases, with 16 bases sitting between them. The CDR3 is 15 residues long. Germline V lookup: CDR1 SGHRS, CDR2 YFSETQ. In nucleotides, the CDR3 is TGCGCCAGCCGTCCCGGGCCAGTTTCTAACTATGGCTACACCTTC. Translating gives CASRPGPVSNYGYTF.

The genes are TRBV29-1 and TRBJ2-1; 7 nucleotides match TRBD2. With V trimmed by 5 bases and J by 0 bases, 13 bases remained unmatched. CDR1 is SQVTM and CDR2 is ANQGSEA in the germline V gene. This CDR3 region has 17 residues. CDR3 in amino acids: CSVRMGTLAVSYNEQFF. CDR3 coding DNA: TGCAGCGTTCGGATGGGGACCCTAGCGGTCTCCTACAATGAGCAGTTCTTC.

Only one count was recorded for this clone. The chain links TRBV19 to TRBJ1-4; TRBD1 matches at 8 bases. Trimming removed 0 bases from V and 5 bases from J; junction bases left unmatched: 5. This CDR3 spans 16 amino acids. Germline CDR1 LNHDA, CDR2 SQIVND (reference sequence). The CDR3 sequence: CASSIDLGTGNEKLFF. CDR3 sequence (DNA): TGTGCCAGTAGTATAGATCTCGGGACAGGCAATGAAAAACTGTTTTTT.

The rearrangement links TRBV28 to TRBJ2-7; TRBD1 might be the D (6 bases). V lost 1 base, J lost 2 bases, and 9 bases lay in between. The V gene's germline CDR1 is MDHEN and CDR2 SYDVKM. This CDR3 has 14 amino acids. Here the CDR3 reads CASSLSQGTYEQYF. The DNA of the CDR3 is TGTGCCAGCAGTTTATCGCAGGGGACCTACGAGCAGTACTTC.

This clone has a single count. The chain's CDR3 is CASSESQGYNEKLFF. DNA of the CDR3: TGTGCCAGCAGCGAGTCTCAGGGATACAATGAAAAACTGTTTTTT. The J gene is TRBJ1-4, the V gene TRBV7-9; tentative D call: TRBD1 (5 bases). The CDR3 loop spans 15 amino acids. Per the germline V gene, CDR1 is SEHNR and CDR2 is FQNEAQ (reference sequence). The V and J ends lost 5 bases and 5 bases respectively, with 15 bases between them.

This clone came up once. It is unclear where the CDR3 begins or ends on the DNA, so no DNA is shown, and the CDR3 is as TCRdb lists it. The chain combines TRBV5-1 with TRBJ1-6. A total of 15 residues make up the CDR3, ends included. Per germline, CDR1 SGHRS and CDR2 YFSETQ. This CDR3 reads CASSFGPGTNSPLHF.

The CDR3 here is CASSLDQRGSPLHF. The CDR3 DNA reads as TGTGCCAGCAGCTTAGATCAGAGGGGTTCACCCCTCCACTTT. This chain joins TRBV11-2 and TRBJ1-6, with TRBD1 as a possible D gene (5 bases). V lost 0 bases and J 9 bases, leaving 9 bases between the germline ends. CDR3 length: 14 residues. Per germline, CDR1 SGHAT and CDR2 FQNNGV.

This clone was seen a single time. J is TRBJ1-5 and V is TRBV7-2, with 9 positions matching TRBD1. Germline CDR1 SGHTA, CDR2 FQGNSA. The V segment lost 0 bases and the J segment 7 bases; nucleotides outside the gene matches: 7. The CDR3 spans 16 residues. CDR3 sequence reads: CASSLAGQGKDQPQHF. The DNA for the CDR3 is TGTGCCAGCAGCTTAGCGGGACAGGGAAAAGACCAGCCCCAGCATTTT.

The J gene is TRBJ1-1, the V gene TRBV28; no reliable D call. V lost 8 bases and J lost 5, with 9 bases in between. From germline, CDR1 is MDHEN and CDR2 SYDVKM. The CDR3 is made up of 11 amino acids. CDR3 loop: CASGGWTEAFF. CDR3 DNA: TGTGCCAGCGGAGGTTGGACTGAAGCTTTCTTT.

V gene TRBV5-1 combines with J gene TRBJ1-1; D not certain. V was shortened by 7 bases and J by 0 bases, with 13 bases between the two germline ends. The CDR3 runs to 14 residues. Germline lookup yields CDR1 SGHRS and CDR2 YFSETQ. The CDR3 loop reads CASLDGSMNTEAFF. Written as DNA, the CDR3 is TGCGCCAGCCTCGACGGGTCAATGAACACTGAAGCTTTCTTT.

This chain links TRBV6-5 with TRBJ2-7, with TRBD1 matching over 8 bases. This CDR3 contains 13 residues. Germline trimming cut 5 bases from V and 6 bases from J; bases unmatched to any gene: 6. Germline V gene lookup returns CDR1 MNHEY and CDR2 SVGAGI. This CDR3 is CASSPDRGGEQYF. In nucleotides, the CDR3 is TGTGCCAGCAGTCCTGACAGGGGAGGCGAGCAGTACTTC.

The genes are TRBV5-1 and TRBJ1-2, with no clear D. Trimming cost V 4 bases and J 0 bases, with 13 bases left between them. This CDR3 has 15 residues. The germline V gene encodes CDR1 SGHRS and CDR2 YFSETQ. The CDR3 DNA reads as TGCGCCAGCAGCCGAGACGGAGAAGCTAACTATGGCTACACCTTC. This codes for CASSRDGEANYGYTF.

This rearrangement joins TRBV5-5 to TRBJ2-7; D possibly matches TRBD1 or TRBD2 (5 bases each). V lost 3 bases and J 4 bases, leaving 14 bases between the germline ends. The length of the CDR3 is 14 residues. Germline assignment: CDR1 SGHKS and CDR2 YYEKEE (reference sequence). The CDR3 DNA is TGTGCCAGCAGCTGGGGGAGTGGTAGGTACGAGCAGTACTTC. Translation gives CASSWGSGRYEQYF.

The chain recombines TRBV11-2 with TRBJ2-2; 11 bases map to TRBD2. This CDR3 comprises 15 residues. Germline CDR1 reads SGHAT; CDR2 reads FQNNGV. With V trimmed by 1 base and J by 5 bases, 0 bases remained unmatched. The CDR3 region has the DNA TGTGCCAGCAGCTTAGTAGCGGGAGGGACCGGGGAGCTGTTTTTT. As protein: CASSLVAGGTGELFF.

The chain uses TRBV7-8 and TRBJ1-6, with D unresolved. CDR3 length equals 16 residues. V shed 1 base and J shed 4 bases, with 11 bases lying between them. Germline V gives CDR1 SGHVS, CDR2 FQNEAQ. CDR3 bases: TGTGCCAGCAGCTTAGTTTGCCGACTTTATAATTCACCCCTCCACTTT. This encodes CASSLVCRLYNSPLHF.

The chain combines TRBV2 with TRBJ2-2; D could derive from TRBD1 or TRBD2 (5 bases each). Germline CDR1 reads SNHLY; CDR2 reads FYNNEI. V dropped 2 bases and J dropped 7 bases, with 11 bases sitting between them. CDR3 length: 14 amino acids. The CDR3 region has the DNA TGTGCCAGCAGTGAAATTGGGGCGGGCGGGGAGCTGTTTTTT. This sequence encodes CASSEIGAGGELFF.

This chain links TRBV5-1 with TRBJ2-7, with 8 bases lining up with TRBD1. The CDR3 runs to 13 residues. With V trimmed by 0 bases and J by 7 bases, 3 bases remained unmatched. From germline, CDR1 is SGHRS and CDR2 YFSETQ. The CDR3 loop is CASSLGDRPEQYF. CDR3 DNA sequence: TGCGCCAGCAGCTTGGGGGACAGGCCGGAGCAGTACTTC.

This chain joins TRBV18 and TRBJ2-1; TRBD1 matches 8 bases. The CDR3 spans 15 residues. CDR1 and CDR2 (germline): KGHSH, LQKENI. V shed 1 base, J shed 9 bases, and the junction held 8 bases outside the gene matches. CDR3 DNA: TGTGCCAGCTCACCACTTTCGACAGGGGTCGGTGAGCAGTTCTTC. Amino acid sequence: CASSPLSTGVGEQFF.